This T cell receptor beta chain derives from a study of lymphopenia after photon versus proton radiotherapy. Study results and limitations: Post-nadir TCR diversity decline inversely tracked overall survival among those who died. Oligoclonal CD8+ Temra expansion after nadir drove photon patients' diversity drop. Better survival with proton therapy was suggested as possible, not demonstrated. Under photons, naive T cells and diversity fell while effector/memory populations rose.

Produced via immunoSEQ multiplex PCR; TCRdb's table is partial and in-frame only. The sample lists 70,000 or so clones, roughly 88% occurring once. The CDR3 has 16 residues. Germline loops: CDR1 LGHNA, CDR2 YSLEER. Trimming took off 4 bases at V and 0 bases at J, with 12 bases between the two ends. As concerns this clone: The antigen is undetermined.

The genes are TRBV4-3 and TRBJ2-2, with D perhaps given as TRBD1 or TRBD2 (5 bases each). This sequence originates from a woman in her seventies with pancreatic cancer. The material was peripheral blood, obtained from a patient treated with photon-based radiotherapy. CDR3: CASSRDRPTNTGELFF. CDR3 nucleotide sequence: TGCGCCAGCAGCCGGGACCGACCAACGAACACCGGGGAGCTGTTTTTT.